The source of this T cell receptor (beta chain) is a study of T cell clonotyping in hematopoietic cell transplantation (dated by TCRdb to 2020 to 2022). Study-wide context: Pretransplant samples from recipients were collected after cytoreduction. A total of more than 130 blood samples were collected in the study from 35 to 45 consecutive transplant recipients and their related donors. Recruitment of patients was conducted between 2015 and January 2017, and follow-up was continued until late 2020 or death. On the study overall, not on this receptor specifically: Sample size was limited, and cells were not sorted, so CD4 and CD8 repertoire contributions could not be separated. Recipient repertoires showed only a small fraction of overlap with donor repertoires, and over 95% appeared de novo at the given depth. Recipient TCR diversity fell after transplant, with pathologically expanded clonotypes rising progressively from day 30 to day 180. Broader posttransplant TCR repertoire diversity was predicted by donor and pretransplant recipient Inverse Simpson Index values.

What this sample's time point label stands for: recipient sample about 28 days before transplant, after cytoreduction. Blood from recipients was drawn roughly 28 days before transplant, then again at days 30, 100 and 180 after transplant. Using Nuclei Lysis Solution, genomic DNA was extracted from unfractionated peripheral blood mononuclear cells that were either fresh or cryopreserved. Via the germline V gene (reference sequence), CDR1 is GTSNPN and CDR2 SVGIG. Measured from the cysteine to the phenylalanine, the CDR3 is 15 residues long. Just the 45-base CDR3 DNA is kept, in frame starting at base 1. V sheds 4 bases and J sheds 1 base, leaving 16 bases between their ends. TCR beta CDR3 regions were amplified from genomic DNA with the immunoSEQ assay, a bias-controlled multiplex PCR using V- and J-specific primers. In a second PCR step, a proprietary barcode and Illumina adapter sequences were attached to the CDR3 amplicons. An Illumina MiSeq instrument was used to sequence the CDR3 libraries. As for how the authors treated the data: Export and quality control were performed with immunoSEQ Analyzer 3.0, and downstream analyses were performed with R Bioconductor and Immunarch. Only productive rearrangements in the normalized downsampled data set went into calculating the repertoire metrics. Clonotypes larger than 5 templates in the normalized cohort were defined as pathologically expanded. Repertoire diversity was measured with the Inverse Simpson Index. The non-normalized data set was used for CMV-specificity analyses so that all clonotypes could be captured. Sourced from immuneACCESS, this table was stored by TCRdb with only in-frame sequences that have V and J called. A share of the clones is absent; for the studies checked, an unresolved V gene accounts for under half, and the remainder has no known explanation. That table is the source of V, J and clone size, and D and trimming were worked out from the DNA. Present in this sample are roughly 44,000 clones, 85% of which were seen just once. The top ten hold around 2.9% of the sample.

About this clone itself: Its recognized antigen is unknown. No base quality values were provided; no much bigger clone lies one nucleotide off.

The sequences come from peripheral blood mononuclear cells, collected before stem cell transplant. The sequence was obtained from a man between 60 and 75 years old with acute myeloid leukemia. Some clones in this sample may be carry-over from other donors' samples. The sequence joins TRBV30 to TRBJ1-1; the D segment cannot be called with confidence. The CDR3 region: CAWIPGWSSNTEAFF. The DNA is TGTGCCTGGATCCCCGGGTGGTCATCGAACACTGAAGCTTTCTTT.